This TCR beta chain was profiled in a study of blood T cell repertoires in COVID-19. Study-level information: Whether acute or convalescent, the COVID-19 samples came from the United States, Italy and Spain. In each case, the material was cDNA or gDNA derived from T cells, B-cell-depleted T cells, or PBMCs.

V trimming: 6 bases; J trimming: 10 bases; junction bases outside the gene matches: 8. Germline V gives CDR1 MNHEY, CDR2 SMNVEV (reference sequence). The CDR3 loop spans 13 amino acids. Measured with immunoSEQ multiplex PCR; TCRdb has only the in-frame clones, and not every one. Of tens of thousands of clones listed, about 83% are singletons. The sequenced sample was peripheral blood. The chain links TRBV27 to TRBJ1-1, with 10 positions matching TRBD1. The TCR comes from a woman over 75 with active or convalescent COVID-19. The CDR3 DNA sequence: TGTGCCAGCAGCCTCGACAGGGGGCGGGGAGCTTTCTTT. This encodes CASSLDRGRGAFF.